Detailed here is one TCR beta chain. Its binding antigen is unknown. There are no base qualities to consult, and no much larger clone falls within one base. The cohort consisted of 666 healthy bone marrow donors. At the time of sampling, every cohort member was nominally healthy, though immune exposures that went unrecorded were likely present. The donor tested CMV seronegative and was one of the 352 seronegative cohort members. A peripheral blood sample was collected from each donor, and TCR beta sequencing was performed on peripheral blood mononuclear cells. The Qiagen DNeasy Blood Extraction Kit was used to extract genomic DNA from the blood cell samples. Libraries were constructed by the immunoSEQ multiplex PCR assay. A mixture of 60 forward primers for TCR Vbeta segments and 13 reverse primers for TCR Jbeta segments was used in the multiplex PCR. A multiplex PCR assay on genomic DNA amplified the CDR3 region of rearranged TCR beta genes. Amplified TCR beta libraries were sequenced as 87-base-pair reads on the Illumina HiSeq System. In the original analysis: In a later analysis, 77 million or so unique TCR beta chains were counted across the roughly 700 repertoires, and approximately 11 million of these chains were shared by at least two donors. Raw reads were error-corrected and collapsed into unique sequences by a nearest-neighbor algorithm in which closely related sequences were merged to remove PCR and sequencing errors. V, D and J gene segments were assigned by aligning CDR3 sequences to IMGT reference sequences. Each retained sequence needed at least a six-nucleotide match to both a V gene segment and a J gene segment. Rearrangements were called productive when the CDR3 lacked stop codons and stayed in frame with V and J; all others were non-productive. CDR3 was defined by IMGT convention, running from the second conserved V-encoded cysteine to the conserved J-encoded phenylalanine. The earlier analysis of about 590 of the donors excluded sequences that lacked an unambiguous match to a single V gene segment. In an earlier analysis of about 590 of the donors, a V segment was called functional when productive rearrangements were above 56.7%, and segregating when the standard deviation between donors exceeded 5%. To diagnose cytomegalovirus status from the catalog of TCR beta chain sequences, a statistical classification framework was built. In a later analysis, TCR nucleotide sequences were compared against IMGT/GENE-DB human TR gene sequences so that V and J genes could be assigned. The TCRdist pipeline was used in a later analysis to assign CDR3 sequences and most-parsimonious VDJ recombination scenarios. A later analysis defined each TCR beta chain by its CDR3 amino acid sequence plus V-gene family, and excluded reads lacking a unique V-gene family. As a way to deal with suspected cross-contamination and a sequencing artifact, a later analysis dropped 500 to 700 nucleotide sequences that were highly shared and had low generation probability. A later analysis calculated a clonal expansion index for each public chain from normalized within-repertoire ranks of inferred template counts. A later analysis computed generation probabilities with a VDJ recombination model fitted to out-of-frame rearrangements, and checked the results against IGoR. In a later analysis, hypergeometric tests were used to score TCR-TCR, TCR-HLA and TCR-CMV co-occurrence, with a repertoire-size bias correction applied to TCR pairs. A later analysis estimated false discovery rates by permuting HLA or CMV assignments 20 times. In a later analysis, co-occurring TCRs were grouped using DBSCAN, with TCRdist sequence similarity added in when clustering inside HLA-allele-positive subsets. For co-occurrence clustering, repertoires with fewer than 30,000 or more than 120,000 public chains were excluded, along with about five repertoires with anomalous nucleotide sharing. Entries here come from immuneACCESS through TCRdb and include only in-frame sequences with V and J called. Some clones fail to appear in such tables; in the studies checked, an unresolved V gene covers under half of the shortfall, and the cause of the remainder is unknown. V and J calls and clone size are those listed in that table; D and trimming were worked out from the DNA. The sample yields around 93,000 clones; approximately 72% were counted once. The ten most abundant clones make up approximately 3% of the sample.

The CDR3 numbers 15 residues from cysteine through phenylalanine. Of the read, only the CDR3 DNA is kept; its 45 bases are in frame from base 1. The germline V gene (reference sequence) supplies CDR1 LNHDA and CDR2 SQIVND. Germline trimming: 5 bases from V, 1 base from J; junction bases outside gene matches: 3. The data were taken from a study of cytomegalovirus exposure and HLA in healthy donors (dated by TCRdb to about 2017). For the wider study: An earlier analysis of 587 of the donors reported roughly 300 Gb of sequence data and about 120 million unique TCR beta sequences obtained from about 179 million T cells. The genetic ancestry cluster associated with self-reported Caucasian donors included approximately 85% of the roughly 360 genotyped donors. In a later analysis, previously published TCR beta repertoires from 550 to 700 donors were re-analyzed and high-resolution HLA genotyping was added so that TCR occurrence patterns could be studied. Both class I and class II loci were covered by HLA typing, at four-digit resolution. In addition to the first cohort of 666 subjects, a separate validation cohort of about 120 different subjects was used. Among over 350 genotyped donors of the cohort, an average of around 240,000 unique TCR beta nucleotide sequences were sequenced per donor, around 20% of them non-productive. Because of strong linkage in the cohort, roughly five DR-DQ haplotypes were treated as single units for association and clustering. The study aimed to test whether signatures of past pathogen exposure could be identified by cataloging public T cell receptors. Genome-wide SNP genotypes for about 65% of the roughly 670 donors were used in a later genetic analysis, which treated that subset as a discovery cohort. The T cell repertoires of around 670 subjects were profiled by immunosequencing and related to cytomegalovirus serostatus. Roughly 300 gigabases of sequencing data and around 85 million unique TCR sequences made up an early release that covered under 750 HLA-typed donors. An earlier analysis of 450 to 750 of the donors used high-throughput TCR beta sequencing to judge whether each TCR beta V gene segment behaved as functional or pseudogenic. Rather than drawing on any new phenotypic data, the later analysis identified candidate immune exposures from TCR beta sequences and the way those sequences occurred across donors. All discovery cohort repertoires had been generated using a single sequencing platform. Donor age, sex, ethnicity and CMV serostatus were collected together with the repertoire data. To predict cytomegalovirus infection status, the study brought together high-throughput TCR immunosequencing, statistical association of individual TCRs with disease status, and machine learning. The number of donors typed differed by locus, with roughly 620-630 for A, B, C, DRB1 and DQB1, around 500 for DQA1, some 570 for DPA1, and some 440 for DPB1.

Beyond this particular receptor, the publication reports: A cluster of highly shared sequence variants was judged likely to represent a technical artifact of the sequencing pipeline. Correlated functional status among segregating V segments might be attributable to linkage disequilibrium, but an unknown experimental factor could not be ruled out. Some IMGT-functional V segments, including TRBV6-2 and TRBV6-3, could not be told apart with the 87-base-pair reads, so those segments were excluded. When HLA alleles, especially DR and DQ, strongly co-occurred, TCR associations were difficult to assign to individual alleles. For the cohort, immune exposure information was limited to CMV serostatus. A later analysis found that HLA-associated TCR beta chains were more clonally expanded and had lower generation probabilities than equally common non-associated chains. In a later genetic analysis, fewer N-insertions in productive TCRs were reported among donors in an Asian-associated ancestry cluster than the roughly 640-donor mean. In both the original and validation cohorts, the classifier was reported to diagnose cytomegalovirus status with high specificity and sensitivity. A total of roughly 160 TCR beta chains were listed by the study as associated with cytomegalovirus. It was suggested by the authors that the approach could potentially be generalized to other disease states and immunological phenotypes. A further reported finding was that TCR beta sequences accurately predicted the HLA-A and HLA-B alleles for most subjects in the first cohort. At a false discovery rate of 0.05, a later analysis linked 16,000 or so TCR beta sequences to specific HLA alleles. Sequencing depth was assumed to be roughly uniform across donors in the presence/absence analyses, though that assumption may not hold. In an earlier analysis of some 500 of the donors, most TCR beta V segments were observed in productive rearrangements about 87% or about 30% of the time, broadly matching IMGT annotations. Three of the identified cytomegalovirus-associated TCR beta chains were confirmed in vitro to be specific for cytomegalovirus antigens. According to a later analysis, TCR association rates differed among HLA loci, with DRB1 alleles showing the most associated TCRs and HLA-C alleles showing the fewest. Most TCR sequences were observed very rarely across donors, whereas some public TCRs were present in many individuals. Because counts were too low, 15 to 20 rarely observed V segments, including chromosome 9 orphons, were excluded from the earlier analysis of around 640 of the donors. This cohort had only TCR beta chains sequenced, and the lack of alpha or paired-chain data limited which features could be detected. V-gene and J-gene trimming of TCR beta chains was associated with a missense DCLRE1C variant in a later genetic analysis, and the association was replicated in an independent cohort. According to a later analysis, parvovirus B19, influenza, CMV and Epstein-Barr virus appeared linked to several top co-occurrence clusters. According to a later analysis, most CMV-associated TCR beta chains appeared to be HLA-restricted, and the HLA associations seemed to be driven largely by CMV exposure. HLA typing was unavailable for some donors at each locus, so association tests used only the typed subset.

This sequence uses TRBV19 and TRBJ1-5; 9 nucleotides in the junction match TRBD1. The sequence was collected from a woman between 40 and 55 years old in good health and CMV-seronegative. What was sequenced was PBMCs. The CDR3 corresponds to CASSPDRGSNQPQHF. The nucleotide sequence reads TGTGCCAGTAGTCCTGACAGGGGGAGCAATCAGCCCCAGCATTTT.